A single sample gave rise to the 30 T cell receptor beta chains below, sequenced in a study of CD8 T cells in ankylosing spondylitis. MiXCR was run by TCRdb on the 5' RACE reads, yielding one entry per CDR3 protein. The sample consists of about 240,000 distinct CDR3 sequences, 8.6% of them appearing once. The source material was blood, either unsorted or a sorted T cell fraction (not recorded which). The source of these receptors is a male donor with ankylosing spondylitis or in good health (not recorded which).

This clonotype was seen only once. The V gene is TRBV5-6, the J gene TRBJ1-1; D gene ambiguous. V was shortened by 2 bases and J by 11 bases, with 10 bases between the two germline ends. Germline values: CDR1 SGHDT, CDR2 YYEEEE. The CDR3 is 11 residues long. CDR3 in amino acids: CASSFLGRAFF. CDR3 nucleotide sequence: TGTGCCAGCAGCTTTCTGGGGAGGGCTTTCTTT.

This clonotype appeared many times. The J gene is TRBJ2-7, the V gene TRBV20-1, with 9 bases aligning to TRBD2. This CDR3 has 14 amino acids. CDR1 and CDR2 from the germline V gene are DFQATT and SNEGSKA (reference sequence). V shed 5 bases and J 4 bases; nucleotides not matched to a gene: 9. As DNA, the CDR3 is TGCAGTGCTCTCGTGGGGACTAGCTCGTACGAGCAGTACTTC. It translates to CSALVGTSSYEQYF.

The V gene is TRBV19, the J gene TRBJ2-1; 7 bases line up with TRBD1. The CDR3 runs to 14 residues. The germline CDR1 and CDR2 sequences are LNHDA and SQIVND (reference sequence). The V gene end was trimmed by 2 bases and the J gene end by 8 bases; junction bases not matched to a gene: 6. The CDR3 bases are TGTGCCAGTAGTATATCAGGGGGTAGTGATGAGCAGTTCTTC. Its translation: CASSISGGSDEQFF. Filled out from reference TRBV19 and TRBJ2-1, the complete variable domain reads DGGITQSPKYLFRKEGQNVTLSCEQNLNHDAMYWYRQDPGQGLRLIYYSQIVNDFQKGDIAEGYSVSREKKESFPLTVTSAQKNPTAFYLCASSISGGSDEQFFGPGTRLTVL.

This clonotype was counted ten times or more. V and J are TRBV20-1 and TRBJ2-3; the D gene is possibly TRBD1 (6 bases). V was pared by 3 bases and J by 8 bases, with 18 bases between. CDR1 is DFQATT and CDR2 is SNEGSKA in the germline V gene (reference sequence). The CDR3 is 14 amino acids. The CDR3 protein is CSASLDGQPITQYF. The DNA of the CDR3 is TGCAGTGCTAGCCTAGATGGACAGCCGATTACGCAGTATTTT.

This clonotype was counted only a few times. An end of the junction differs from the germline gene, which may be a read error. The chain has TRBV12-3 or TRBV12-4 and TRBJ2-1; a weak D match, TRBD2 (6 bases). The CDR3 is 14 residues long. The CDR3 nucleotides read TGTGCCACCAGTGAGGGACTCTACTACAATGAGCAGTTCTTC. The encoded protein is CATSEGLYYNEQFF.

This clonotype was recorded many times. The rearrangement links TRBV20-1 to TRBJ2-1; 9 bases align to TRBD1. This CDR3 comprises 17 residues. Losses at the gene ends were 2 bases for V and 7 bases for J; bases not matched to a gene: 15. The germline gives CDR1 DFQATT, CDR2 SNEGSKA (reference sequence). CDR3: CSARSHTRDRAGNEQFF. CDR3 in DNA: TGCAGTGCTAGATCTCATACACGGGACAGGGCCGGAAATGAGCAGTTCTTC.

This clonotype was seen at least ten times. This chain uses TRBV6-1 with TRBJ1-1; no definite D call. Per the germline V gene, CDR1 is MNHNS and CDR2 is SASEGT. This CDR3 has 13 residues. The ends were cut back, 7 bases at V and 1 base at J, with 10 bases in the middle. The CDR3 DNA reads as TGTGCCAGCACCTTCGACCGGAACACTGAAGCTTTCTTT. As protein: CASTFDRNTEAFF.

This clonotype was counted at least ten times. Mismatch with germline at one junction end may stem from a read error. The V gene is TRBV12-3 or TRBV12-4, the J gene TRBJ2-1, with D perhaps matching TRBD2 (5 bases). This CDR3 has 11 residues. The CDR3 nucleotides read TGTGCCAGCAGTCTAGCCTATGAGCAGTTCTTC. It encodes CASSLAYEQFF.

The table lists this clonotype with a few counts. The chain recombines TRBV5-6 with TRBJ1-2; D ambiguous. Germline CDR1 is SGHDT and CDR2 is YYEEEE. The CDR3 loop spans 20 amino acids. The V and J ends lost 0 bases and 4 bases respectively, with 28 bases between them. For the CDR3, the DNA is TGTGCCAGCAGCTTGGCCGGATCACGTGGTCCCTTCTCGGCTAGCTATGGCTACACCTTC. It translates to CASSLAGSRGPFSASYGYTF.

In its sample, this clonotype was seen a few times. The chain carries TRBV5-1 and TRBJ2-1; tentative D call: TRBD1 (6 bases). The CDR3 covers 13 residues. Trimming stripped 1 base from V and 9 bases from J, with 11 bases between. Germline V gene data show CDR1 as SGHRS and CDR2 as YFSETQ. CDR3 protein: CASSLFEGVEQFF. The CDR3, as DNA: TGCGCCAGCAGCTTGTTTGAGGGGGTTGAGCAGTTCTTC.

This clonotype showed up many times. The CDR3 reads CASSSEYRGKVEKLFF. The CDR3 DNA reads TGTGCCAGCAGCTCCGAATACAGAGGGAAGGTTGAAAAACTGTTTTTT. V gene TRBV7-8 combines with J gene TRBJ1-4; D remains unclear. This CDR3 has 16 amino acids. In germline, CDR1 is SGHVS, CDR2 FQNEAQ. The V end lost 4 bases, the J end lost 7 bases, and 19 bases lay between the germline ends.

This clonotype was observed at least ten times. The CDR3 nucleotides read TGTGCCCACCTCCGGCAGACGAACACTGAAGCTTTCTTT. It translates to CAHLRQTNTEAFF. The chain uses TRBV30 and TRBJ1-1; the D is unclear. The V gene's germline CDR1 is GTSNPN and CDR2 SVGIG (reference sequence). CDR3 size: 13 residues. Deletions cut 8 bases from V and 1 base from J, with 14 bases between.

In this sample, this clonotype turned up many times. The chain is built from TRBV5-1 and TRBJ2-1; D is perhaps TRBD1 or TRBD2 (5 bases each). This CDR3 is 16 amino acids long. Germline V lookup: CDR1 SGHRS, CDR2 YFSETQ. V gave up 6 bases and J gave up 0 bases, with 16 bases separating them. Here the CDR3 DNA reads TGCGCCAGCAACGGTGGCCGAGGGGCCTCCTACAATGAGCAGTTCTTC. It is translated as CASNGGRGASYNEQFF.

Worth noting for this clonotype: This clone may be a read error of a much larger clone one base away. The conserved phenylalanine or tryptophan normally closing the CDR3 is absent here, so this likely arose from a read error. The CDR3 bases are TGTGCCAGCAGTACAGGGTTCCAGCCCCAGCATTCT. It encodes CASSTGFQPQHS. The rearrangement uses TRBV12-3 or TRBV12-4 and TRBJ1-5, with D perhaps matching TRBD1 (6 bases). The V end was cut by 5 bases, the J end by 7 bases, with 9 bases between. The CDR3 covers 12 residues.

The rearrangement joins TRBV5-5 to TRBJ1-4, with D perhaps matching TRBD1 (5 bases). Germline lookup yields CDR1 SGHKS and CDR2 YYEKEE (reference sequence). V lost 2 bases, J lost 0 bases, and 11 bases lay in between. The CDR3 is made up of 16 amino acids. The CDR3 reads CASSLNRIATNEKLFF. CDR3 sequence (DNA): TGTGCCAGCAGCTTAAACAGGATCGCAACTAATGAAAAACTGTTTTTT.

This clonotype came up many times. The chain uses TRBV20-1 and TRBJ2-3; D is undetermined. CDR3 length equals 13 residues. V dropped 6 bases and J dropped 0 bases, with 10 bases sitting between them. Germline assignment: CDR1 DFQATT and CDR2 SNEGSKA (reference sequence). The CDR3 protein is CSAPDGSTDTQYF. The CDR3 DNA is TGCAGTGCCCCGGACGGGAGCACAGATACGCAGTATTTT.

The chain carries TRBV18 and TRBJ2-2, with D unclear. The V end lost 3 bases, the J end lost 9 bases, and 11 bases lay between the germline ends. The germline CDR1 and CDR2 sequences are KGHSH and LQKENI. CDR3 length: 13 residues. The CDR3 here is CASSPDQLRELFF. The CDR3 region has the DNA TGTGCCAGCTCACCCGATCAGCTTAGGGAGCTGTTTTTT.

This clonotype was picked up many times. The V call is TRBV5-1, the J call TRBJ2-3; D is unresolved. V was cut by 0 bases and J by 0 bases, with 14 bases left in between. The CDR3 runs 17 residues. CDR1 is SGHRS and CDR2 is YFSETQ in the germline V gene. Here the CDR3 reads CASSLVGLSTSTDTQYF. The CDR3 DNA reads as TGCGCCAGCAGCTTGGTAGGGCTATCGACTAGCACAGATACGCAGTATTTT. Using reference TRBV5-1 and TRBJ2-3 for the parts outside the CDR3, the full variable domain is KAGVTQTPRYLIKTRGQQVTLSCSPISGHRSVSWYQQTPGQGLQFLFEYFSETQRNKGNFPGRFSGRQFSNSRSEMNVSTLELGDSALYLCASSLVGLSTSTDTQYFGPGTRLTVL.

This clonotype was observed many times. The rearrangement joins TRBV20-1 to TRBJ1-2; D remains ambiguous. The CDR3 has 13 amino acids. V gave up 0 bases and J gave up 2 bases, with 7 bases separating them. The germline CDR1 and CDR2 sequences are DFQATT and SNEGSKA (reference sequence). CDR3 protein: CSAREGRNYGYTF. CDR3 bases: TGCAGTGCTAGAGAGGGGAGGAACTATGGCTACACCTTC.

This clonotype showed up just a few times. The chain combines TRBV7-9 with TRBJ2-3, with D perhaps TRBD1 or TRBD2 (5 bases each). V was shortened by 1 base and J by 0 bases, with 11 bases between the two germline ends. Germline V gives CDR1 SEHNR, CDR2 FQNEAQ (reference sequence). The CDR3 contains 16 residues. The CDR3 coding sequence is TGTGCCAGCAGCTTAGTTTCCGGGACCAGCACAGATACGCAGTATTTT. Residues: CASSLVSGTSTDTQYF.

This chain links TRBV11-2 with TRBJ2-1; the D gene is possibly TRBD1 (7 bases). V lost 4 bases to trimming and J lost 0 bases, with 22 bases between them. The CDR3 contains 19 residues. Germline V lookup: CDR1 SGHAT, CDR2 FQNNGV. As DNA, the CDR3 is TGTGCCAGCAGCTCCAAAGGGGGCTGGGACTTCCCCTCCTACAATGAGCAGTTCTTC. Protein sequence: CASSSKGGWDFPSYNEQFF.

This clonotype came up many times. V usage is TRBV28 and J usage is TRBJ2-1; TRBD2 is a possible D gene (6 bases). V was pared by 1 base and J by 1 base, with 17 bases between. CDR1 is MDHEN and CDR2 is SYDVKM in the germline V gene. This CDR3 spans 18 amino acids. CDR3 DNA sequence: TGTGCCAGCAGTTTATTTGGCCGGACTATCCTATCCTACAATGAGCAGTTCTTC. Encoded protein: CASSLFGRTILSYNEQFF. The entire variable domain, with the rest obtained from reference TRBV28 and TRBJ2-1, is as follows: DVKVTQSSRYLVKRTGEKVFLECVQDMDHENMFWYRQDPGLGLRLIYFSYDVKMKEKGDIPEGYSVSREKKERFSLILESASTNQTSMYLCASSLFGRTILSYNEQFFGPGTRLTVL.

V and J are TRBV3-1 and TRBJ2-3; D possibly uses TRBD1 or TRBD2 (6 bases each). The CDR3 contains 17 residues. V was shortened by 10 bases and J by 6 bases, with 29 bases between the two germline ends. CDR1 LGHDT and CDR2 YNNKEL come from the germline V gene (reference sequence). CDR3 bases: TGTGCCACCACCCAGTACCCTAAGGGGGGACTTATGGATACGCAGTATTTT. Translation gives CATTQYPKGGLMDTQYF.

In this sample, this clonotype turned up a few times. The chain combines TRBV7-2 with TRBJ2-1; D ambiguous. Per germline, CDR1 SGHTA and CDR2 FQGNSA. The CDR3 runs 13 residues. V was clipped by 10 bases and J by 6 bases, with 16 bases between them. The CDR3 loop reads CAIRLGWANEQFF. The DNA of the CDR3 is TGTGCCATCCGGCTGGGCTGGGCCAATGAGCAGTTCTTC.

This clonotype was counted many times. The chain combines TRBV5-1 with TRBJ2-2, with a weak D call TRBD1 (6 bases). Germline CDR1 and CDR2: SGHRS and YFSETQ. This CDR3 comprises 17 residues. Trimming left V 8 bases short and J 0 bases short, with 20 bases between. CDR3 protein: CASIDLGGVANTGELFF. The DNA for the CDR3 is TGCGCCAGTATTGACCTAGGGGGAGTAGCGAACACCGGGGAGCTGTTTTTT.

The gene calls are TRBV7-3 and TRBJ2-1; the D gene is possibly TRBD1 (6 bases). V lost 1 base, J lost 10 bases, and 8 bases lay in between. From germline, CDR1 is SGHTA and CDR2 FQGTGA. This CDR3 contains 12 residues. As DNA, the CDR3 is TGTGCCAGCAGCTTAATTGGGGGCGAGCAGTTCTTC. Encoded protein: CASSLIGGEQFF. Together with reference TRBV7-3 and TRBJ2-1, the CDR3 gives the full variable domain: GAGVSQTPSNKVTEKGKYVELRCDPISGHTALYWYRQSLGQGPEFLIYFQGTGAADDSGLPNDRFFAVRPEGSVSTLKIQRTERGDSAVYLCASSLIGGEQFFGPGTRLTVL.

In its sample, this clonotype was seen many times. The rearrangement links TRBV11-2 to TRBJ2-7, with 9 bases lining up with TRBD2. Germline lookup yields CDR1 SGHAT and CDR2 FQNNGV. The CDR3 has 18 residues. The J segment lost 5 bases and the V segment lost 4 bases, leaving 18 bases of the junction unmatched. CDR3 DNA sequence: TGTGCCAGCAGCTCGGCCTCAATAGCGGGAGTAATGACCGACGAGCAGTACTTC. As protein: CASSSASIAGVMTDEQYF. The variable domain in full, with the rest retrieved from reference TRBV11-2 and TRBJ2-7, is EAGVAQSPRYKIIEKRQSVAFWCNPISGHATLYWYQQILGQGPKLLIQFQNNGVVDDSQLPKDRFSAERLKGVDSTLKIQPAKLEDSAVYLCASSSASIAGVMTDEQYFGPGTRLTVT.

The V gene is TRBV7-2, the J gene TRBJ1-5; D is unclear. The V and J ends lost 5 bases and 2 bases respectively, with 19 bases between them. The germline CDR1 and CDR2 sequences are SGHTA and FQGNSA. This CDR3 has 17 residues. In DNA form, the CDR3 reads TGTGCCAGCAGCCCATTGGGAGGCAGGTCAGGCAATCAGCCCCAGCATTTT. This gives the protein CASSPLGGRSGNQPQHF.

To note about this clonotype: Germline and junction disagree at one end, which may indicate a read error. DNA for the CDR3: TGTGCCTCCTGGGGACAGAGCACAGATGCGCAGTATTTT. This codes for CASWGQSTDAQYF. The genes are TRBV7-3 and TRBJ2-3; TRBD1 matches at 7 bases. In germline, CDR1 is SGHTA, CDR2 FQGTGA. The length of the CDR3 is 13 residues.

This clonotype has more than one count but fewer than ten. The chain couples TRBV19 to TRBJ2-2, with D unclear. The CDR3 is 13 amino acids. Germline V gene sequence: CDR1 LNHDA, CDR2 SQIVND (reference sequence). The V gene lost 4 bases and the J gene lost 8 bases, with 11 bases spanning the gap. CDR3 in DNA: TGTGCCAGTAGTAAGGGTCTAATAGGGGAGCTGTTTTTT. Amino acid sequence: CASSKGLIGELFF.